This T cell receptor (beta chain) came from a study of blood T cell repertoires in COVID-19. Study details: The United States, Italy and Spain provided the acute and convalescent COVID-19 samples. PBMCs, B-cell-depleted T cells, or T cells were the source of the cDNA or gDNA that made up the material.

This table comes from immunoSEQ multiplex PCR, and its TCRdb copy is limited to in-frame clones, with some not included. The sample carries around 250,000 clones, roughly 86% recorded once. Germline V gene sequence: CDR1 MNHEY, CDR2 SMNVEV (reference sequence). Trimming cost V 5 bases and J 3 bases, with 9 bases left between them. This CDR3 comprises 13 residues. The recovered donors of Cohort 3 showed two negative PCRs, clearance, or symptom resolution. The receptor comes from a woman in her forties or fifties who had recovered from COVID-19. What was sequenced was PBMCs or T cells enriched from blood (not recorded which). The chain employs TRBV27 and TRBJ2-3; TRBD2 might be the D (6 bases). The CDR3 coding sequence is TGTGCCAGCAGTCATCGGGGGACAGATACGCAGTATTTT. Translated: CASSHRGTDTQYF.